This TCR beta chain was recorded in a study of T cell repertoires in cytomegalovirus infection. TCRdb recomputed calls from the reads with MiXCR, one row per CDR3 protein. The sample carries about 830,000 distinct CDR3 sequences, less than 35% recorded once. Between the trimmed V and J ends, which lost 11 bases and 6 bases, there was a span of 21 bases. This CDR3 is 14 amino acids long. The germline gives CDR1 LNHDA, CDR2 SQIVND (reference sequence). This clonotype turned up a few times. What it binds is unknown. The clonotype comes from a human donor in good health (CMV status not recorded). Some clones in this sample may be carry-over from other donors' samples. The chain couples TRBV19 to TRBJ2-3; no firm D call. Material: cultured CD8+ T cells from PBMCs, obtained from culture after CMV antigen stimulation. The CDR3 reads CASVDREVSDTQYF. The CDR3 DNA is TGTGCCTCCGTGGATCGAGAAGTGTCCGATACGCAGTATTTT.